Following are 16 T cell receptor beta chains from one sample sequenced in a study of blood T cells in healthy people across ages. Then a second PCR, running about 7 to 11 cycles, was carried out with a sample-barcoded 5' primer and a J-beta primer mix. Each CDR3 protein gets one entry after TCRdb re-called the 5' RACE reads with MiXCR. The sample consists of roughly 640,000 distinct CDR3 sequences, 25% to 35% of them appearing once. The sequenced sample was blood. Receptor source: a woman of 80 years or more in good health.

This rearrangement joins TRBV15 to TRBJ2-1; maybe TRBD2 (6 bases). This CDR3 has 18 amino acids. Germline V lookup: CDR1 LNHNV, CDR2 YYDKDF (reference sequence). V lost 5 bases and J lost 1, with 21 bases in between. CDR3 region: CATSAPTQLATSYNEQFF. The CDR3 DNA is TGTGCCACCAGCGCCCCCACCCAGCTAGCGACGTCCTACAATGAGCAGTTCTTC.

This chain uses TRBV7-9 with TRBJ2-3, with 8 nucleotides matching TRBD1. V trimming: 5 bases; J trimming: 0 bases; junction bases outside the gene matches: 4. CDR3 size: 15 residues. The germline gives CDR1 SEHNR, CDR2 FQNEAQ (reference sequence). CDR3 DNA sequence: TGTGCCAGCAGCGCCACAGGGGGGAGCACAGATACGCAGTATTTT. Amino acids: CASSATGGSTDTQYF. Full variable domain (remainder filled in from reference TRBV7-9 and TRBJ2-3): DTGVSQNPRHKITKRGQNVTFRCDPISEHNRLYWYRQTLGQGPEFLTYFQNEAQLEKSRLLSDRFSAERPKGSFSTLEIQRTEQGDSAMYLCASSATGGSTDTQYFGPGTRLTVL.

This clonotype was found many times. The chain combines TRBV20-1 with TRBJ2-5; 7 positions agree with TRBD1. Germline V gene data show CDR1 as DFQATT and CDR2 as SNEGSKA (reference sequence). The length of the CDR3 is 13 residues. V shed 3 bases, J shed 4 bases, and the junction held 5 bases outside the gene matches. CDR3 DNA: TGCAGTGCTAGGTCCGACAGGGTAGAGACCCAGTACTTC. This codes for CSARSDRVETQYF.

Worth noting for this clonotype: A read error may explain this, as a much larger clone is one base away. The rearrangement uses TRBV5-1 and TRBJ2-5, with 7 bases identical to TRBD1. This CDR3 has 15 residues. CDR1 SGHRS and CDR2 YFSETQ come from the germline V gene. Unmatched junction bases numbered 8, after V lost 3 bases and J lost 3 bases. CDR3 bases: TGCGCCAGCAGCTGTGCCGGGACAGAAAAAGAGACCCAGTACTTC. It codes for CASSCAGTEKETQYF.

This clonotype was observed a few times. This chain uses TRBV6-6 with TRBJ1-6, with D perhaps TRBD1 (5 bases). The V end was cut by 5 bases, the J end by 10 bases, with 6 bases between. The CDR3 loop spans 11 amino acids. Germline loops: CDR1 MNHNY, CDR2 SVGAGI (reference sequence). This chain's CDR3 is CASSGGSPLHF. The DNA for the CDR3 is TGTGCCAGCAGTGGGGGGTCACCCCTCCACTTT.

V gene TRBV7-8 combines with J gene TRBJ2-1; 9 nucleotides agree with TRBD1. This CDR3 has 16 amino acids. V was pared by 5 bases and J by 5 bases, with 10 bases of the junction left unmatched. Germline V gene sequence: CDR1 SGHVS, CDR2 FQNEAQ. The CDR3 protein is CASSKPAGTGHNEQFF. The CDR3 DNA reads TGTGCCAGCAGCAAACCCGCCGGGACAGGGCACAATGAGCAGTTCTTC.

This clonotype has just a few counts. The rearrangement uses TRBV2 and TRBJ2-3, with 7 bases fitting TRBD2. CDR1 is SNHLY, CDR2 FYNNEI, per germline. Trimming removed 6 bases from V and 4 bases from J; junction bases left unmatched: 7. This CDR3 has 14 amino acids. Here the CDR3 reads CASRAGTGADTQYF. The CDR3, as DNA: TGTGCCAGCAGAGCGGGGACGGGGGCAGATACGCAGTATTTT. Together with reference TRBV2 and TRBJ2-3, the CDR3 gives the full variable domain: EPEVTQTPSHQVTQMGQEVILRCVPISNHLYFYWYRQILGQKVEFLVSFYNNEISEKSEIFDDQFSVERPDGSNFTLKIRSTKLEDSAMYFCASRAGTGADTQYFGPGTRLTVL.

This rearrangement joins TRBV2 to TRBJ2-4; unclear D gene. Germline V CDR1 and CDR2: SNHLY, FYNNEI. Trimming pared 6 bases from V and 0 bases from J, leaving 9 bases between. The CDR3 extends over 14 amino acids. CDR3 DNA sequence: TGTGCCAGCAGGCGCCCCCTAGCCAAAAACATTCAGTACTTC. Its protein is CASRRPLAKNIQYF. The complete variable domain, with remaining parts taken from reference TRBV2 and TRBJ2-4, reads EPEVTQTPSHQVTQMGQEVILRCVPISNHLYFYWYRQILGQKVEFLVSFYNNEISEKSEIFDDQFSVERPDGSNFTLKIRSTKLEDSAMYFCASRRPLAKNIQYFGAGTRLSVL.

This clonotype has a count of ten or more. The rearrangement uses TRBV15 and TRBJ2-7, with 8 bases fitting TRBD1. The germline V gene encodes CDR1 LNHNV and CDR2 YYDKDF (reference sequence). The V segment lost 3 bases and the J segment 0 bases; nucleotides outside the gene matches: 1. CDR3 size: 14 residues. The CDR3 region has the DNA TGTGCCACCAGCAGGGACAGGGTCTCCTACGAGCAGTACTTC. It codes for CATSRDRVSYEQYF.

This clonotype was detected only a few times. The junction departs from germline at one end; a sequencing error may be responsible. The CDR3 bases are TGTGCCACCAGCAGAGATCGCCGGGGGCGGAACGGGGAGCGGTTTTTT. The encoded protein is CATSRDRRGRNGERFF. This sequence joins TRBV15 and TRBJ2-2; possibly TRBD1 or TRBD2 for D (6 bases each). This CDR3 spans 16 amino acids. The V gene's germline CDR1 is LNHNV and CDR2 YYDKDF (reference sequence).

J is TRBJ1-1 and V is TRBV6-6; D may be TRBD1 (5 bases). The CDR3 length is 14 residues. CDR1 is MNHNY, CDR2 SVGAGI, per germline (reference sequence). V was shortened by 3 bases and J by 7 bases, with 15 bases between the two germline ends. CDR3: CASSYPGPRYEAFF. CDR3 nucleotide sequence: TGTGCCAGCAGTTATCCAGGGCCACGGTATGAAGCTTTCTTT.

At least ten counts were recorded for this clonotype. A much more abundant neighbour one base away suggests this may be a read error. The chain uses TRBV20-1 and TRBJ2-1; TRBD1 is a possible D gene (5 bases). V was cut by 0 bases and J by 8 bases, with 14 bases left in between. The CDR3 is 14 amino acids. Germline V gene sequence: CDR1 DFQATT, CDR2 SNEGSKA (reference sequence). CDR3: CSARDGATGHEQFF. The CDR3 DNA follows: TGCAGTGCTAGAGATGGGGCCACAGGCCATGAGCAGTTCTTC.

This clonotype was counted many times. This rearrangement joins TRBV5-1 to TRBJ2-1, with 12 bases lining up with TRBD1. Looked up from germline, CDR1 is SGHRS and CDR2 is YFSETQ. The CDR3 consists of 17 residues. Trimming at V came to 4 bases and at J to 7 bases, leaving 12 bases not matched to a gene. CDR3: CASSPWDRGLVFNEQFF. As DNA, the CDR3 is TGCGCCAGCAGCCCCTGGGACAGGGGGCTTGTGTTTAATGAGCAGTTCTTC.

Worth noting for this clonotype: Just one base apart from a much larger clone, this may be a read error. The rearrangement joins TRBV7-9 to TRBJ1-2; D ambiguous. The CDR3 is 12 residues long. The V end lost 5 bases, the J end lost 11 bases, and 15 bases lay between the germline ends. The germline V gene encodes CDR1 SEHNR and CDR2 FQNEAQ (reference sequence). The CDR3 reads CASSVPQIPYTF. The CDR3 DNA is TGTGCCAGCAGCGTCCCGCAGATTCCGTACACCTTC.

This chain uses TRBV11-2 with TRBJ2-3; D gene ambiguous. V shed 5 bases and J shed 4 bases, with 16 bases lying between them. The germline gives CDR1 SGHAT, CDR2 FQNNGV. CDR3 length: 15 amino acids. The CDR3 sequence is CASSAARTGPDTQYF. The DNA of the CDR3 is TGTGCCAGCAGCGCAGCGAGGACCGGGCCAGATACGCAGTATTTT. Full variable domain (outside the CDR3, taken from reference TRBV11-2 and TRBJ2-3): EAGVAQSPRYKIIEKRQSVAFWCNPISGHATLYWYQQILGQGPKLLIQFQNNGVVDDSQLPKDRFSAERLKGVDSTLKIQPAKLEDSAVYLCASSAARTGPDTQYFGPGTRLTVL.

In its sample, this clonotype was seen many times. V usage is TRBV3-1 and J usage is TRBJ2-5; 10 nucleotides align to TRBD2. With 7 bases clipped from V and 5 bases from J, the junction kept 19 bases outside the gene matches. CDR1 and CDR2 (germline): LGHDT, YNNKEL (reference sequence). The CDR3 sequence is 18 residues long. The CDR3 coding sequence is TGTGCCAGCACCCCCGGGGTAGCGGGGGGTTCCCGTAGGGAGACCCAGTACTTC. Its translation is CASTPGVAGGSRRETQYF.